Presented here are 3 T cell receptor beta chains from one specimen sequenced in a study of CD8 T cells in Susac syndrome. An amount of RNA that ranged from 0.5 to 1 ug was reverse transcribed with random hexamers. TCRdb reanalysed the immunoSEQ multiplex PCR reads using MiXCR and keeps one entry per CDR3 protein. The table records around 200,000 distinct CDR3 sequences, approximately 95% of them present only once. The sample taken for sequencing was CD4+ T cells from PBMCs. The source of these receptors is a human donor with multiple sclerosis.

CDR3 nucleotides: TGTGCCAGCAGTCCGGGCCTCTACGAGCAGTACTTC. It codes for CASSPGLYEQYF. V usage is TRBV7-2 and J usage is TRBJ2-7; D not resolved. Trimming removed 6 bases at V and 3 bases at J, with 9 bases between. The germline gives CDR1 SGHTA, CDR2 FQGNSA. The CDR3 sequence is 12 residues long.

The chain employs TRBV30 and TRBJ2-6; D is unresolved. Looked up from germline, CDR1 is GTSNPN and CDR2 is SVGIG (reference sequence). There are 11 residues in the CDR3. Deletions cut 5 bases from V and 8 bases from J, with 7 bases between. CDR3 bases: TGTGCCTGGGCTCCCTCCAACGTCCTGACTTTC. It codes for CAWAPSNVLTF.

The chain recombines TRBV7-9 with TRBJ2-4, with TRBD1 matching over 11 bases. The CDR3 extends over 14 amino acids. V was pared by 7 bases and J by 8 bases, with 7 bases of the junction left unmatched. In germline, CDR1 is SEHNR, CDR2 FQNEAQ (reference sequence). The CDR3 region is CASTMDRGLDIQYF. DNA for the CDR3: TGTGCCAGCACCATGGACAGGGGGCTTGACATTCAGTACTTC.